This T cell receptor beta chain emerged from a study of long-term antiretroviral therapy in people with HIV. Germline-derived CDR1 and CDR2 are PRHDT and FYEKMQ (reference sequence). The ends lost 9 bases at V and 0 bases at J; junction bases unmatched: 5. This CDR3 contains 14 residues. Survey-level immunoSEQ v3.0 assays were run. TCRdb's copy holds only in-frame clones and misses some; the assay was immunoSEQ multiplex PCR. This table holds just over 20,000 clones, 79% found once. The source of this sequence is a woman in her thirties or forties with HIV. Sample: unsorted PBMCs, taken 4.1 years after starting antiretroviral therapy. This chain joins TRBV13 and TRBJ1-1; TRBD1 agrees at 9 bases. The CDR3 nucleotides read TGTGCCAGTACGACAGGGGGAATGAACACTGAAGCTTTCTTT. It yields the protein CASTTGGMNTEAFF.